The rows below give T cell receptor beta chains drawn from one sample of a study of blood T cell repertoires in COVID-19. Sequencing was performed with immunoSEQ multiplex PCR; in TCRdb, only in-frame clones are kept and a portion is missing. This repertoire shows some 140,000 clones, about 80% found once; its top ten account for around 3.3%. What was sequenced was peripheral blood. The receptors shown here come from a man in his 60s with acute or convalescent COVID-19. Both conserved end residues are part of each CDR3. A D gene is named only where the DNA matches it firmly. Size tells how often a clone was seen (once, few, many) or the class of an expanded clone, and some rows leave it out.

abundance: -
d_gene: -
v_gene: TRBV9
j_gene: TRBJ2-3
CDR3nt: TGTGCCAGCAGGACAGGCCCTAGCACAGATACGCAGTATTTT
CDR3aa: CASRTGPSTDTQYF

abundance: -
d_gene: -
v_gene: TRBV10-3
j_gene: TRBJ2-7
CDR3nt: TGTGCCATCAGTGATACAGGGACCCCTTTCGAGCAGTACTTC
CDR3aa: CAISDTGTPFEQYF

abundance: -
d_gene: TRBD1
v_gene: TRBV27
j_gene: TRBJ2-5
CDR3nt: TGTGCCAGCAGTTTCAGGGGGCCTGGGGAGACCCAGTACTTC
CDR3aa: CASSFRGPGETQYF

abundance: -
d_gene: TRBD2
v_gene: TRBV3-1/TRBV3-2
j_gene: TRBJ2-7
CDR3nt: TGTGCCAGCAGCCATGGAGCGGGAGGGAATGACGAGCAGTACTTC
CDR3aa: CASSHGAGGNDEQYF

abundance: once
d_gene: -
v_gene: TRBV23-1
j_gene: TRBJ1-6
CDR3nt: TGCGCCAGCAGTCAATCACCGCCGACCAGGGAGGCCCTCCACTTT
CDR3aa: CASSQSPPTREALHF

abundance: -
d_gene: -
v_gene: TRBV9
j_gene: TRBJ1-1
CDR3nt: TGTGCCAGCAGCGCCCAGGGTGTGGGCACTGAAGCTTTCTTT
CDR3aa: CASSAQGVGTEAFF

abundance: -
d_gene: TRBD2
v_gene: TRBV5-5
j_gene: TRBJ2-5
CDR3nt: TGTGCCAGCAGCTTGGGGGGACTAGCGGGATTGGAGACCCAGTACTTC
CDR3aa: CASSLGGLAGLETQYF

abundance: -
d_gene: -
v_gene: TRBV30
j_gene: TRBJ1-1
CDR3nt: TGTGCCTGGAGTGTACAAGGGGACACTGAAGCTTTCTTT
CDR3aa: CAWSVQGDTEAFF

abundance: -
d_gene: TRBD1
v_gene: TRBV27
j_gene: TRBJ1-2
CDR3nt: TGTGCCAGCAGTGCGAGACAGGGTACGGGCTACACCTTC
CDR3aa: CASSARQGTGYTF

abundance: -
d_gene: TRBD1
v_gene: TRBV18
j_gene: TRBJ1-5
CDR3nt: TGTGCCAGCTCATGGGACAGGAGGAATCAGCCCCAGCATTTT
CDR3aa: CASSWDRRNQPQHF

abundance: -
d_gene: TRBD1
v_gene: TRBV6-6
j_gene: TRBJ2-7
CDR3nt: TGTGCCAGCAGCCGTGGCCAGGGACAGGTGCGCTACGAGCAGTACTTC
CDR3aa: CASSRGQGQVRYEQYF

abundance: -
d_gene: TRBD1
v_gene: TRBV2
j_gene: TRBJ1-3
CDR3nt: TGTGCCAGCAGTCCAGGACAGGCTGGAAACACCATATATTTT
CDR3aa: CASSPGQAGNTIYF

abundance: -
d_gene: TRBD2
v_gene: TRBV7-2
j_gene: TRBJ2-2
CDR3nt: TGTGCCAGCAGCCCACTAGCGGGAGGTGTCGGGGAGCTGTTTTTT
CDR3aa: CASSPLAGGVGELFF

abundance: -
d_gene: TRBD1
v_gene: TRBV7-2
j_gene: TRBJ2-2
CDR3nt: TGTGCCAGCAGCTTAACAGGGGACACCGGGGAGCTGTTTTTT
CDR3aa: CASSLTGDTGELFF

abundance: few
d_gene: -
v_gene: TRBV11-2
j_gene: TRBJ2-1
CDR3nt: TGTGCCAGCAGCCCCGGACAGTCCTACAATGAGCAGTTCTTC
CDR3aa: CASSPGQSYNEQFF

abundance: -
d_gene: TRBD2
v_gene: TRBV19
j_gene: TRBJ2-5
CDR3nt: TGTGCCAGTAGTATACTGGGCGGCGGGAGTTTCCCCCGGGAGACCCAGTACTTC
CDR3aa: CASSILGGGSFPRETQYF

abundance: -
d_gene: -
v_gene: TRBV5-5
j_gene: TRBJ2-3
CDR3nt: TGTGCCAGCAGCTTGTCCCCCTTGGTGGAGGCGAGGAGCACAGATACGCAGTATTTT
CDR3aa: CASSLSPLVEARSTDTQYF

abundance: -
d_gene: -
v_gene: TRBV19
j_gene: TRBJ2-1
CDR3nt: TGTGCCAGTAGCCGGGGTTTCTCCTACAATGAGCAGTTCTTC
CDR3aa: CASSRGFSYNEQFF

abundance: -
d_gene: -
v_gene: TRBV28
j_gene: TRBJ1-1
CDR3nt: TGTGCCAGCAGTTCAGGACCGACAGGCACTGAAGCTTTCTTT
CDR3aa: CASSSGPTGTEAFF

abundance: -
d_gene: TRBD2
v_gene: TRBV5-1
j_gene: TRBJ2-5
CDR3nt: TGCGCCAGCAGGGGGGAGGGCGAGACCCAGTACTTC
CDR3aa: CASRGEGETQYF

abundance: -
d_gene: -
v_gene: TRBV29-1
j_gene: TRBJ1-2
CDR3nt: TGCAGTTCTCTAACAGGGCTCTATGGCTACACCTTC
CDR3aa: CSSLTGLYGYTF

abundance: -
d_gene: -
v_gene: TRBV28
j_gene: TRBJ2-3
CDR3nt: TGTGCCAGCTCTGGGACACGTATGGATACGCAGTATTTT
CDR3aa: CASSGTRMDTQYF